The 10 T cell receptor beta chains reported below all come from one sample, sequenced in a study of T cell responses to AZD1222 COVID-19 vaccine. Profiled with immunoSEQ multiplex PCR; TCRdb holds only in-frame clones, not every one. The sample has roughly 100,000 clones, approximately 89% seen once. Sequenced here: peripheral blood, sampled on day 0 of AZD1222 vaccination. These receptor sequences come from an adult in good health.

This chain uses TRBV5-6 with TRBJ1-2; a weak D match, TRBD1 (6 bases). CDR1 and CDR2 from the germline V gene are SGHDT and YYEEEE. This CDR3 has 16 amino acids. The V gene lost 1 base and the J gene lost 0 bases, with 13 bases spanning the gap. DNA of the CDR3: TGTGCCAGCAGCTTGCTGGGGACAACTACTAACTATGGCTACACCTTC. Translated, it gives CASSLLGTTTNYGYTF.

The chain links TRBV28 to TRBJ2-5; D is perhaps TRBD2 (6 bases). The CDR3 has 14 amino acids. In germline, CDR1 is MDHEN, CDR2 SYDVKM. Trimming left V 4 bases short and J 3 bases short, with 12 bases between. The DNA of the CDR3 is TGTGCCAGCAGTTCCGGGACTGAAAAAGAGACCCAGTACTTC. It yields the protein CASSSGTEKETQYF.

The chain recombines TRBV11-2 with TRBJ2-1; D unresolved. Germline assignment: CDR1 SGHAT and CDR2 FQNNGV. This CDR3 region has 13 residues. V lost 1 base, J lost 8 bases, and 9 bases lay in between. In DNA, the CDR3 is TGTGCCAGCAGCTTAGGGCATTATGATGAGCAGTTCTTC. Protein: CASSLGHYDEQFF.

The rearrangement links TRBV27 to TRBJ1-2, with 7 bases identical to TRBD1. The V gene end was trimmed by 6 bases and the J gene end by 5 bases; junction bases not matched to a gene: 12. Germline values: CDR1 MNHEY, CDR2 SMNVEV (reference sequence). The CDR3 has 15 residues. This chain's CDR3 is CASSQTGNVRYGYTF. DNA for the CDR3: TGTGCCAGCAGCCAGACAGGGAACGTAAGGTATGGCTACACCTTC.

The V gene is TRBV28, the J gene TRBJ1-2; 7 bases line up with TRBD1. The junction had 7 bases not matched to a gene; V was cut back by 6 bases and J by 6 bases. Germline V gene sequence: CDR1 MDHEN, CDR2 SYDVKM. The CDR3 is made up of 13 amino acids. CDR3 protein: CASSLDRAHGYTF. CDR3 sequence (DNA): TGTGCCAGCAGCTTAGACAGGGCCCATGGCTACACCTTC.

This clone was found once. The V call is TRBV7-3, the J call TRBJ1-2; a weak D match, TRBD1 (5 bases). The CDR3 is 15 residues long. V was clipped by 5 bases and J by 3 bases, with 16 bases between them. Per the germline V gene, CDR1 is SGHTA and CDR2 is FQGTGA. CDR3 nucleotides: TGTGCCAGCAGCCCCTCCGGGACCGCTGACTATGGCTACACCTTC. Amino acids: CASSPSGTADYGYTF.

The V and J genes are TRBV29-1 and TRBJ1-4, with 7 positions matching TRBD1. V dropped 7 bases and J dropped 8; count of bases not matched to a gene: 10. The CDR3 length is 13 residues. The V gene's germline CDR1 is SQVTM and CDR2 ANQGSEA. CDR3 amino acids: CSASTLGQEKLFF. The CDR3 DNA reads as TGCAGCGCCTCGACCCTGGGACAGGAAAAACTGTTTTTT.

This clone was picked up a small number of times. The chain is built from TRBV6-4 and TRBJ2-2; TRBD1 might be the D (6 bases). This CDR3 has 15 residues. The germline CDR1 and CDR2 sequences are MRHNA and SNTAGT. V lost 4 bases, J lost 4 bases, and 13 bases lay in between. The CDR3 region is CASSVRTATTGELFF. The CDR3 DNA sequence: TGTGCCAGCAGTGTAAGGACAGCCACCACCGGGGAGCTGTTTTTT.

The genes are TRBV7-9 and TRBJ1-5, with 7 bases aligning to TRBD1. Looked up from germline, CDR1 is SEHNR and CDR2 is FQNEAQ (reference sequence). The CDR3 spans 16 residues. V dropped 5 bases and J dropped 0; count of bases not matched to a gene: 7. Here the CDR3 DNA reads TGTGCCAGCAGCCTCTCGACAGGGAATAGCAATCAGCCCCAGCATTTT. Protein sequence: CASSLSTGNSNQPQHF. The whole variable domain, filled in from reference TRBV7-9 and TRBJ1-5, reads DTGVSQNPRHKITKRGQNVTFRCDPISEHNRLYWYRQTLGQGPEFLTYFQNEAQLEKSRLLSDRFSAERPKGSFSTLEIQRTEQGDSAMYLCASSLSTGNSNQPQHFGDGTRLSIL.

Comments on this clone: Its ends do not fully match the called genes, so a read error is possible. The rearrangement joins TRBV7-8 to TRBJ1-5, with 8 bases matching TRBD1. CDR3 length equals 14 residues. Germline loops: CDR1 SGHVS, CDR2 FQNEAQ. The chain's CDR3 is CASSLAMTGASRDF. CDR3 DNA: TGTGCCAGCAGCTTAGCCATGACAGGGGCTTCAAGGGATTTT.